The 14 T cell receptor beta chains listed next were all sequenced from one sample in a study of cytomegalovirus exposure and HLA in healthy donors. The PCR had 60 Vbeta and 13 Jbeta primers. Repertoires were generated with immunoSEQ multiplex PCR, while TCRdb's copy carries only in-frame clones and drops some. The sample shows 160,000 or so clones, 60% to 85% of them seen only once. The sequenced material came from PBMCs. Receptors were obtained from a woman aged 35 to 49 in good health and CMV-seropositive.

The rearrangement links TRBV6-5 to TRBJ2-1, with 9 bases aligning to TRBD1. V was pared by 5 bases and J by 4 bases, with 6 bases of the junction left unmatched. CDR3 length: 15 residues. Germline V gene lookup returns CDR1 MNHEY and CDR2 SVGAGI. The DNA for the CDR3 is TGTGCCAGCAGTATACAGGGACAGGGTTACAATGAGCAGTTCTTC. This sequence encodes CASSIQGQGYNEQFF.

This clone was counted a single time. V usage is TRBV6-5 and J usage is TRBJ2-7; 8 nucleotides line up with TRBD1. CDR3 length: 13 amino acids. The V gene end was trimmed by 6 bases and the J gene end by 2 bases; junction bases not matched to a gene: 3. Germline V gives CDR1 MNHEY, CDR2 SVGAGI. The CDR3 protein is CASSLTGAYEQYF. The CDR3 DNA reads TGTGCCAGCAGCCTGACAGGGGCCTACGAGCAGTACTTC.

This chain connects TRBV11-2 to TRBJ1-4; TRBD1 matches at 8 bases. The germline V gene encodes CDR1 SGHAT and CDR2 FQNNGV. V dropped 2 bases and J dropped 8; count of bases not matched to a gene: 10. This CDR3 region has 16 residues. For the CDR3, the DNA is TGTGCCAGCAGCTTATCCTTTGGACAGGGAGGAGAAAAACTGTTTTTT. Its translation: CASSLSFGQGGEKLFF.

This chain links TRBV19 with TRBJ1-2; 7 bases line up with TRBD1. Per germline, CDR1 LNHDA and CDR2 SQIVND (reference sequence). V lost 0 bases, J lost 6 bases, and 4 bases stayed unmatched. The CDR3 is 14 amino acids. CDR3 residues: CASSIEGTAHGYTF. Here the CDR3 DNA reads TGTGCCAGTAGTATAGAAGGGACAGCCCATGGCTACACCTTC.

The J gene is TRBJ2-7, the V gene TRBV10-3; a weak D match, TRBD1 (6 bases). The germline CDR1 and CDR2 sequences are ENHRY and SYGVKD. This CDR3 region has 16 residues. Deletions cut 4 bases from V and 1 base from J, with 17 bases between. The CDR3 nucleotides read TGTGCCATCAGTGGGGCTGGTAGCAGGGGATCCTACGAGCAGTACTTC. Translating it yields CAISGAGSRGSYEQYF.

This clone was counted a few times. The chain carries TRBV19 and TRBJ2-4; D is uncertain. This CDR3 has 16 residues. The germline V gene has CDR1 LNHDA and CDR2 SQIVND (reference sequence). The V and J ends lost 2 bases and 0 bases respectively, with 11 bases between them. CDR3 sequence: CASSISYELAKNIQYF. CDR3 coding DNA: TGTGCCAGTAGTATAAGTTACGAACTAGCCAAAAACATTCAGTACTTC.

The gene calls are TRBV6-1 and TRBJ2-4; 9 bases agree with TRBD2. V dropped 4 bases and J dropped 12; count of bases not matched to a gene: 13. CDR3 length equals 15 residues. In germline, CDR1 is MNHNS, CDR2 SASEGT. The CDR3 DNA reads as TGTGCCAGCAGTGGAGGGACTAGCTATATTGGCAGTCAGTACTTC. Translated, it gives CASSGGTSYIGSQYF.

This chain connects TRBV5-1 to TRBJ2-3; 12 bases fit TRBD2. The V gene's germline CDR1 is SGHRS and CDR2 YFSETQ. CDR3 length: 17 residues. V lost 3 bases, J lost 5 bases, and 10 bases stayed unmatched. CDR3 nucleotide sequence: TGCGCCAGCAGCTCGTCTAGCGGGGGGGCCCAGGGAGATACGCAGTATTTT. It yields the protein CASSSSSGGAQGDTQYF.

The gene calls are TRBV5-1 and TRBJ2-3, with 7 bases matching TRBD1. Trimming cost V 4 bases and J 2 bases; bases outside gene matches: 10. Germline V gene data show CDR1 as SGHRS and CDR2 as YFSETQ. This CDR3 spans 16 amino acids. CDR3 sequence reads: CASSIRTGSNTDTQYF. The CDR3 region has the DNA TGCGCCAGCAGCATTCGGACAGGAAGCAACACAGATACGCAGTATTTT.

The V gene is TRBV5-1, the J gene TRBJ1-1; a weak D match, TRBD1 (5 bases). The V gene lost 7 bases and the J gene lost 8 bases, with 18 bases spanning the gap. The germline V gene encodes CDR1 SGHRS and CDR2 YFSETQ. This CDR3 contains 13 residues. The chain's CDR3 is CASFLGAGTEAFF. CDR3 DNA sequence: TGCGCCAGCTTCTTAGGGGCTGGAACAGAAGCTTTCTTT.

The V gene is TRBV6-5, the J gene TRBJ1-2; D might be TRBD1 (5 bases). From germline, CDR1 is MNHEY and CDR2 SVGAGI. The V end was cut by 5 bases, the J end by 1 base, with 5 bases between. The CDR3 consists of 12 residues. DNA of the CDR3: TGTGCCAGCAGTCAGGGTAACTATGGCTACACCTTC. Protein sequence: CASSQGNYGYTF.

The chain has TRBV5-1 and TRBJ1-4; no clear D gene. Trimming pared 0 bases from V and 8 bases from J, leaving 20 bases between. CDR1 SGHRS and CDR2 YFSETQ come from the germline V gene. The CDR3 is 17 residues long. The CDR3 region is CASSLEPSGTRGEKLFF. The CDR3 nucleotides read TGCGCCAGCAGCTTGGAGCCCTCAGGCACTCGAGGGGAAAAACTGTTTTTT.

The V call is TRBV19, the J call TRBJ1-1, with TRBD1 identical over 9 bases. The length of the CDR3 is 13 residues. Germline V lookup: CDR1 LNHDA, CDR2 SQIVND (reference sequence). The V and J ends lost 3 bases and 9 bases, in that order; junction bases with no gene match: 5. The CDR3 is CASSIPGTGKAFF. As DNA, the CDR3 is TGTGCCAGTAGTATCCCCGGGACAGGGAAAGCTTTCTTT.

The chain uses TRBV7-9 and TRBJ2-5; 8 nucleotides agree with TRBD2. Germline V gene sequence: CDR1 SEHNR, CDR2 FQNEAQ (reference sequence). CDR3 size: 15 residues. The trim removed 3 bases at V and 4 bases at J, leaving 7 bases unmatched. In DNA form, the CDR3 reads TGTGCCAGCAGCTTTACGGCGGGACTAGGAGAGACCCAGTACTTC. Amino acids: CASSFTAGLGETQYF.